This T cell receptor (beta chain) was identified in a study of CD8 T cells in ankylosing spondylitis. Study findings and constraints: The study looked at matched synovial fluid samples from ankylosing spondylitis patients. Disease-linked clones were reported to be significantly enriched there. A motif in TCR beta, a set of 8 or 9 highly homologous variants, appeared characteristic of ankylosing spondylitis blood.

For TCR beta, libraries came from quantitative 5'-RACE with molecular barcodes. TCRdb reprocessed the 5' RACE reads with MiXCR, giving one entry per CDR3 protein. The table includes 150,000 to 200,000 distinct CDR3 sequences, roughly 10% detected once. With 1 base removed from V and 9 bases from J, the gap between germline ends came to 7 bases. Germline-derived CDR1 and CDR2 are LGHDT and YNNKEL (reference sequence). The CDR3 sequence is 12 residues long. On this clonotype itself: Antigen unknown.

This chain uses TRBV3-1 with TRBJ1-5, with no clear D. Source material: blood, either unsorted or a sorted T cell fraction (not recorded which). The clonotype comes from a female donor with ankylosing spondylitis or in good health (not recorded which). The CDR3: CASSQGSRPQHF. The DNA of the CDR3 is TGTGCCAGCAGCCAAGGGTCACGGCCCCAGCATTTT.